This TCR beta chain was captured by sequencing in a study of CD4 T cells in relation to SARS-CoV-2 and coronaviruses. Study details: The restricting HLA molecule for shared crossreactive spike epitopes was mapped.

The V gene's germline CDR1 is MNHEY and CDR2 SMNVEV (reference sequence). The CDR3 is 15 residues long. The trim removed 5 bases at V and 4 bases at J, leaving 9 bases unmatched. Unexposed donor CD4+ T cells date from about 2011-2018, before the COVID-19 pandemic. The cells were cultured for under 13 days before CD4+ T cells were isolated. Produced via immunoSEQ multiplex PCR; TCRdb's table is partial and in-frame only. The sample contains about 22,000 clones, approximately 68% of which appear only once. For this clone: The antigen is unknown.

The sequenced sample was CD4+ T cells from PBMCs, cultured in vitro. V usage is TRBV27 and J usage is TRBJ1-1; 8 nucleotides agree with TRBD1. The clonotype comes from a human donor in good health. The DNA of the CDR3 is TGTGCCAGCAGTACCCCATCAGGGGGCGTCACTGAAGCTTTCTTT. Translated: CASSTPSGGVTEAFF.